This TCR gamma chain is drawn from a study of intestinal T cells in coeliac disease. Study as a whole: Controls in the TRG cohort averaged approximately 55 years, coeliac patients 16.0.

Roughly 10 formalin-fixed paraffin-embedded scrolls, each 5 µm thick, supplied each case's genomic DNA. Study results and caveats: TRD kmer-based clustering correctly classified all 20 or so biopsies in training, with reported leave-one-out accuracy of roughly 91%. Coeliac and control groups differed significantly in age.

In this sample, this clone turned up a few times. Its antigen is unknown. TRG repertoires were amplified with LymphoTrack primers from approximately 190 ng of biopsy DNA. TCRdb ran CATT on the multiplex PCR reads. Among some 800 gamma-chain clones listed, 50% were seen once. Germline V gene lookup returns CDR1 EGSNGY and CDR2 YDSYNSKV. The CDR3 loop spans 17 amino acids. V gave up 0 bases and J gave up 1 base; unmatched junction bases: 8. The receptor comes from a human donor with celiac disease. The chain couples TRGV2 to TRGJP2. Sequences were obtained from a duodenal biopsy. The CDR3 DNA reads TGTGCCACCTGGGACGGGCTCGGGGGTAGTAGTGATTGGATCAAGACGTTT. It encodes CATWDGLGGSSDWIKTF.